This TCR beta chain was sequenced in a study of T cell clonality in common variable immunodeficiency. Profiling relied on immunoSEQ multiplex PCR, and the TCRdb table lists in-frame clones only, not all of them. Sampling found about 26,000 clones, none seen once. Whole-study results and caveats: TCRbeta clonality was increased in CVID versus healthy controls. Reportedly, TCR beta sequences from common variable immunodeficiency showed fewer deletions and N-nucleotide insertions.

With 7 bases removed from V and 7 bases from J, the gap between germline ends came to 16 bases. Germline V gene lookup returns CDR1 SEHNR and CDR2 FQNEAQ (reference sequence). CDR3 size: 13 residues. This clone was seen only a few times. The target antigen is unknown. The CDR3 end is not reached by the read, which stops 3 residues before it; the germline J gene fills it in. This rearrangement joins TRBV7-9 to TRBJ1-2; perhaps TRBD1 as D (5 bases). The sequenced sample consisted of peripheral blood mononuclear cells. This sequence originates from a human donor with common variable immunodeficiency. Incomplete CDR3 DNA: TGTGCCAGCAACTTGATGGGGGGGTCTGGC. It is translated as CASNLMGGSG. In full, the CDR3 is CASNLMGGSGYTF.